This TCR beta chain derives from a study of shared clonotypes between healthy human individuals. This CDR3 has 13 residues. Germline V CDR1 and CDR2: SGHAT, FQNNGV. V lost 4 bases, J lost 9 bases, and 13 bases lay in between. The protocol was immunoSEQ multiplex PCR, while the TCRdb copy is restricted to in-frame clones and leaves out a portion. The sample lists over 2 million clones, around 93% seen once, with approximately 0.39% in the top ten. The clonotype was recovered from a man younger than 35 in good health. Some clones in this sample may be carry-over from other donors' samples. The chain combines TRBV11-2 with TRBJ1-3; D gene ambiguous. Sequences were obtained from naive CD4+ T cells from PBMCs. Subset described: CD45RA+ positively selected. The CDR3 DNA reads TGTGCCAGCAGCTCCCCCTATATCCCCACCATATATTTT. Amino acid sequence: CASSSPYIPTIYF.